The 30 T cell receptor beta chains below all came from one sample that was sequenced in a study of human T cells and chemical hapten exposure. A single record per CDR3 protein comes from TCRdb applying MiXCR to the RACE reads. The sample includes over 85,000 distinct CDR3 sequences, around 8.8% of them seen just once. Documented time point: healthy volunteer bleed at 2 weeks. Extraction yielded total RNA from whole blood (unfractionated). Source material: whole blood. All receptors come from a female donor in good health. Some clones in this sample may be carry-over from other donors' samples.

This clonotype was found a few times. The chain combines TRBV5-1 with TRBJ2-3; 14 positions agree with TRBD2. The CDR3 loop spans 17 amino acids. Germline V gene sequence: CDR1 SGHRS, CDR2 YFSETQ. After removal of 4 bases from V and 3 bases from J, the junction contained 7 bases not matched to a gene. The CDR3 DNA sequence: TGCGCCAGCAGCCCTGGACTAGCGGGGGGTGAAACAGATACGCAGTATTTT. Amino acids: CASSPGLAGGETDTQYF.

This clonotype was recorded a few times. The chain links TRBV12-3 or TRBV12-4 to TRBJ2-1, with 10 nucleotides matching TRBD2. The CDR3 is 14 amino acids. The V segment lost 7 bases and the J segment 8 bases; nucleotides outside the gene matches: 8. This CDR3 reads CASILGLAFDEQFF. In nucleotides, the CDR3 is TGTGCCAGCATCTTGGGACTAGCGTTCGATGAGCAGTTCTTC.

The sample holds many counts of this clonotype. The rearrangement links TRBV6-5 to TRBJ2-3, with 11 bases lining up with TRBD2. The CDR3 consists of 16 residues. CDR1 MNHEY and CDR2 SVGAGI come from the germline V gene. The junction had 10 bases not matched to a gene; V was cut back by 6 bases and J by 5 bases. The CDR3 bases are TGTGCCAGCAGCCTGCTGACTAGCGGGAATCAAGATACGCAGTATTTT. Amino acids: CASSLLTSGNQDTQYF.

This clonotype was observed a handful of times. The chain is built from TRBV7-9 and TRBJ2-1; 9 nucleotides line up with TRBD2. This CDR3 contains 15 residues. V gave up 5 bases and J gave up 2 bases; unmatched junction bases: 4. Looked up from germline, CDR1 is SEHNR and CDR2 is FQNEAQ (reference sequence). The CDR3 sequence is CASSRTSVAYNEQFF. CDR3 in DNA: TGTGCCAGCAGCCGGACTAGCGTTGCCTACAATGAGCAGTTCTTC.

This clonotype was recorded at least ten times. V is TRBV28 and J is TRBJ1-5; 8 nucleotides match TRBD1. With 6 bases clipped from V and 7 bases from J, the junction kept 14 bases outside the gene matches. This CDR3 is built from 16 residues. Germline V gene data show CDR1 as MDHEN and CDR2 as SYDVKM. CDR3 loop: CASSPPGTGGRQPQHF. CDR3 DNA sequence: TGTGCCAGCAGCCCGCCTGGGACAGGCGGACGGCAGCCCCAGCATTTT.

This clonotype has just a few counts. The gene calls are TRBV29-1 and TRBJ1-1; no reliable D call. From germline, CDR1 is SQVTM and CDR2 ANQGSEA. Trimming stripped 6 bases from V and 4 bases from J, with 15 bases between. There are 13 residues in the CDR3. CDR3 region: CSVSPGWTTEAFF. CDR3 nucleotides: TGCAGCGTGAGCCCAGGTTGGACCACTGAAGCTTTCTTT.

The chain is built from TRBV10-3 and TRBJ2-1; perhaps TRBD2 as D (5 bases). This CDR3 spans 14 amino acids. Trimming pared 4 bases from V and 10 bases from J, leaving 17 bases between. Germline assignment: CDR1 ENHRY and CDR2 SYGVKD. For the CDR3, the DNA is TGTGCCATCAGTGGATGGGAGTTACCGCACGAGCAGTTCTTC. It yields the protein CAISGWELPHEQFF.

The rearrangement links TRBV20-1 to TRBJ1-2, with D perhaps matching TRBD1 (5 bases). The CDR3 covers 13 residues. Germline CDR1 DFQATT, CDR2 SNEGSKA (reference sequence). V lost 0 bases and J 6 bases, leaving 11 bases between the germline ends. CDR3: CSARDVQGDGYTF. The CDR3 region has the DNA TGCAGTGCTAGAGATGTCCAGGGCGATGGCTACACCTTC.

This clonotype has ten or more counts. V and J are TRBV5-6 and TRBJ1-2; D not resolved. Trimming removed 3 bases at V and 0 bases at J, with 6 bases between. Germline loops: CDR1 SGHDT, CDR2 YYEEEE. CDR3 length: 13 residues. CDR3 DNA: TGTGCCAGCAGCTGGTTGTCTAACTATGGCTACACCTTC. Translation gives CASSWLSNYGYTF.

The rearrangement links TRBV28 to TRBJ2-7, with a tentative D call TRBD1 (6 bases). The ends were cut back, 3 bases at V and 4 bases at J, with 10 bases in the middle. This CDR3 is 13 amino acids long. In germline, CDR1 is MDHEN, CDR2 SYDVKM. The CDR3, as DNA: TGTGCCAGCAGTTTTACAGGGTTATACGAGCAGTACTTC. It specifies CASSFTGLYEQYF.

This clonotype was recorded a few times. The chain uses TRBV4-3 and TRBJ2-3, with D possibly being TRBD1 or TRBD2 (5 bases each). Trimming removed 4 bases from V and 2 bases from J, with 13 bases in between. CDR3 size: 15 residues. Germline CDR1 is LGHNA and CDR2 is YSLEER. The CDR3 nucleotides are TGCGCCAGCAGCCGACTGGGGGACCCCACAGATACGCAGTATTTT. This gives the protein CASSRLGDPTDTQYF.

This clonotype came up a few times. The chain links TRBV28 to TRBJ2-7; possibly TRBD2 for D (6 bases). The CDR3 consists of 18 residues. The germline gives CDR1 MDHEN, CDR2 SYDVKM. The V and J ends lost 4 bases and 2 bases respectively, with 24 bases between them. CDR3 nucleotides: TGTGCCAGCAGTTCTCTAGACGGGAGCACCTTGAGAGCCTACGAGCAGTACTTC. Amino acid sequence: CASSSLDGSTLRAYEQYF.

The rearrangement uses TRBV29-1 and TRBJ2-3; 12 nucleotides line up with TRBD1. The CDR3 is made up of 16 amino acids. V dropped 2 bases and J dropped 2; count of bases not matched to a gene: 5. CDR1 is SQVTM, CDR2 ANQGSEA, per germline. The CDR3 spells CSVELGQGAPTDTQYF. CDR3 DNA sequence: TGCAGCGTTGAACTGGGACAGGGGGCACCCACAGATACGCAGTATTTT.

At least ten counts were recorded for this clonotype. The J gene is TRBJ2-5, the V gene TRBV4-3; 9 bases are a match to TRBD2. CDR1 is LGHNA and CDR2 is YSLEER in the germline V gene. V lost 1 base to trimming and J lost 2 bases; unmatched junction nucleotides: 2. This CDR3 has 15 residues. Written as DNA, the CDR3 is TGCGCCAGCAGCCAAGCGACTAGCGGACAAGAGACCCAGTACTTC. Its protein is CASSQATSGQETQYF.

This clonotype was observed many times. The gene calls are TRBV2 and TRBJ2-3, with a possible D match to TRBD1 (6 bases). The CDR3 sequence is 16 residues long. The V and J ends lost 4 bases and 2 bases respectively, with 16 bases between them. The germline gives CDR1 SNHLY, CDR2 FYNNEI. The CDR3 loop reads CASSGWGRVPTDTQYF. DNA for the CDR3: TGTGCCAGCAGTGGGTGGGGGCGAGTCCCCACAGATACGCAGTATTTT.

This clonotype was recorded a few times. The V gene is TRBV30, the J gene TRBJ1-5; tentatively, D is TRBD1 (5 bases). Trimming left V 5 bases short and J 6 bases short, with 17 bases between. Germline loops: CDR1 GTSNPN, CDR2 SVGIG (reference sequence). This CDR3 region has 14 residues. CDR3 loop: CAWGPLTAGQPQHF. The CDR3 nucleotides read TGTGCCTGGGGGCCCTTGACAGCGGGTCAGCCCCAGCATTTT.

The rearrangement uses TRBV27 and TRBJ2-5; maybe TRBD2 (5 bases). Per germline, CDR1 MNHEY and CDR2 SMNVEV (reference sequence). Deletions cut 1 base from V and 5 bases from J, with 14 bases between. The CDR3 extends over 15 amino acids. The CDR3 is CASSLWGVRAETQYF. DNA of the CDR3: TGTGCCAGCAGTTTATGGGGAGTTCGAGCGGAGACCCAGTACTTC.

In this sample, this clonotype turned up a few times. The chain couples TRBV7-9 to TRBJ1-4; D remains ambiguous. The length of the CDR3 is 14 residues. Germline assignment: CDR1 SEHNR and CDR2 FQNEAQ (reference sequence). Trimming took off 1 base at V and 7 bases at J, with 10 bases between the two ends. Here the CDR3 reads CASSLVQAVEKLFF. CDR3 DNA sequence: TGTGCCAGCAGCTTAGTTCAGGCGGTTGAAAAACTGTTTTTT.

In its sample, this clonotype was seen a few times. This rearrangement joins TRBV18 to TRBJ1-6; maybe TRBD1 (5 bases). The CDR3 has 14 residues. The V gene lost 6 bases and the J gene lost 7 bases, with 13 bases spanning the gap. The germline gives CDR1 KGHSH, CDR2 LQKENI. The CDR3 region is CASSHNRDNSPLHF. Here the CDR3 DNA reads TGTGCCAGCTCGCATAACCGGGACAATTCACCCCTCCACTTT.

This clonotype was picked up a small number of times. The chain recombines TRBV6-1 with TRBJ2-4, with D unclear. Germline V lookup: CDR1 MNHNS, CDR2 SASEGT. V was clipped by 2 bases and J by 0 bases, with 11 bases between them. The CDR3 has 16 residues. CDR3 in DNA: TGTGCCAGCAGTGAACCAGATCTACTAGCCAAAAACATTCAGTACTTC. Its protein product is CASSEPDLLAKNIQYF.

The rearrangement joins TRBV12-3 or TRBV12-4 to TRBJ2-1; D uncertain. Trimming cost V 8 bases and J 6 bases, with 5 bases left between them. The CDR3 length is 10 residues. The CDR3 DNA is TGTGCCAGCTGGTTCAATGAGCAGTTCTTC. Translating it yields CASWFNEQFF.

This chain links TRBV6-2 or TRBV6-3 with TRBJ1-2; TRBD1 matches at 11 bases. Germline-derived CDR1 and CDR2 are MNHEY and SVGEGT. This CDR3 region has 14 residues. Trimming took 5 bases from V and 6 from J; bases not matched to a gene: 5. This CDR3 is CASSPGQGAHGYTF. The CDR3 DNA is TGTGCCAGCAGTCCCGGACAGGGGGCGCATGGCTACACCTTC.

In its sample, this clonotype was seen a few times. This rearrangement joins TRBV5-4 to TRBJ2-7; D remains ambiguous. The CDR3 sequence is 15 residues long. The V end lost 3 bases, the J end lost 0 bases, and 13 bases lay between the germline ends. CDR1 and CDR2 (germline): SGHNT, YYREEE (reference sequence). The CDR3 reads CASSSLTKSSYEQYF. The CDR3 nucleotides are TGTGCCAGCAGCTCCCTGACGAAGAGCTCCTACGAGCAGTACTTC.

This clonotype was observed a handful of times. The V call is TRBV10-3, the J call TRBJ1-2; 8 nucleotides match TRBD1. With 6 bases clipped from V and 6 bases from J, the junction kept 6 bases outside the gene matches. The CDR3 sequence is 13 residues long. Germline assignment: CDR1 ENHRY and CDR2 SYGVKD. CDR3 residues: CAIRQGDVDGYTF. The CDR3 DNA is TGTGCCATCAGACAGGGGGATGTGGATGGCTACACCTTC.

The table lists this clonotype with many counts. CDR3 residues: CSVGDSYEQYF. The CDR3 DNA sequence: TGCAGCGTAGGGGACAGCTACGAGCAGTACTTC. The chain employs TRBV29-1 and TRBJ2-7; TRBD1 matches 7 bases. CDR1 is SQVTM, CDR2 ANQGSEA, per germline. J was trimmed by 3 bases and V by 6 bases; bases with no gene match: 2. CDR3 size: 11 residues.

V usage is TRBV7-2 and J usage is TRBJ1-6; no definite D call. This CDR3 is built from 13 residues. Germline loops: CDR1 SGHTA, CDR2 FQGNSA. V was clipped by 0 bases and J by 7 bases, with 4 bases between them. The CDR3 loop is CASSLARNSPLHF. The DNA of the CDR3 is TGTGCCAGCAGCTTAGCGAGAAATTCACCCCTCCACTTT.

This clonotype was found many times. V is TRBV5-6 and J is TRBJ1-1, with D perhaps TRBD1 (5 bases). Trimming removed 6 bases at V and 0 bases at J, with 9 bases between. Germline loops: CDR1 SGHDT, CDR2 YYEEEE. This CDR3 comprises 13 residues. The CDR3 nucleotides are TGTGCCAGCAACCCAGGGCTGAACACTGAAGCTTTCTTT. Its protein is CASNPGLNTEAFF.

This clonotype appeared a few times. The chain has TRBV6-2 or TRBV6-3 and TRBJ1-5; 7 bases line up with TRBD1. The germline gives CDR1 MNHEY, CDR2 SVGEGT. The ends lost 6 bases at V and 5 bases at J; junction bases unmatched: 10. The CDR3 is 15 amino acids. The CDR3 nucleotides are TGTGCCAGCAGGTATACAGGGGCCCGGGATCAGCCCCAGCATTTT. It is translated as CASRYTGARDQPQHF.

The chain employs TRBV6-5 and TRBJ2-5; TRBD2 might be the D (5 bases). Germline V gene sequence: CDR1 MNHEY, CDR2 SVGAGI. The CDR3 length is 16 residues. Trimming pared 2 bases from V and 0 bases from J, leaving 13 bases between. This CDR3 reads CASSYNIMGDQETQYF. CDR3 bases: TGTGCCAGCAGTTACAATATAATGGGAGACCAAGAGACCCAGTACTTC.

The chain has TRBV30 and TRBJ2-5; D is ambiguous. Trimming stripped 5 bases from V and 3 bases from J, with 10 bases between. This CDR3 contains 12 residues. Germline CDR1 is GTSNPN and CDR2 is SVGIG (reference sequence). Here the CDR3 DNA reads TGTGCCTGGGAAGTCTCCGAAGAGACCCAGTACTTC. Protein product: CAWEVSEETQYF.